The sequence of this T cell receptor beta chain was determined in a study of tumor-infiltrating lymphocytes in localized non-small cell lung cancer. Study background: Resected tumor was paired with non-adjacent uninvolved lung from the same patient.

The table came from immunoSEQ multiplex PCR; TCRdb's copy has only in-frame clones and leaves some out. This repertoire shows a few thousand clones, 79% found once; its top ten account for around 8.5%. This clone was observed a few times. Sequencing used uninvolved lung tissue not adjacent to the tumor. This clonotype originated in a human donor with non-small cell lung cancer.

This CDR3 is CASSLGPSGSAYEQYF. CDR3 in DNA: TGTGCCAGCAGCTTAGGGCCTAGCGGGTCCGCCTACGAGCAGTACTTC. The chain is built from TRBV7-2 and TRBJ2-7; 8 bases map to TRBD2. Germline V CDR1 and CDR2: SGHTA, FQGNSA. Trimming took 1 base from V and 2 from J; bases not matched to a gene: 7. The CDR3 is made up of 16 amino acids.